These 29 T cell receptor beta chains were all obtained from the same sample, sequenced in a study of T cell changes during pregnancy in multiple sclerosis. Generated by immunoSEQ multiplex PCR, the TCRdb table keeps only in-frame clones and is missing some. In the table there are about 73,000 clones, roughly 92% of which are singletons. Here the sequenced sample was peripheral blood, taken in the third trimester of pregnancy. The receptor source for this set is a female donor in good health, enrolled as a control in a pregnancy study.

The genes are TRBV28 and TRBJ2-1; the match to TRBD2 covers 10 bases. Germline V lookup: CDR1 MDHEN, CDR2 SYDVKM. V was pared by 7 bases and J by 4 bases, with 7 bases of the junction left unmatched. The CDR3 loop spans 15 amino acids. For the CDR3, the DNA is TGTGCCAGCACCCCGGCTAGCGGGAGTTACAATGAGCAGTTCTTC. It is translated as CASTPASGSYNEQFF.

The DNA for the CDR3 is TGCGCCAGCAGCTTGGAGAGTAGCGGGATACGGTTCTTC. Residues: CASSLESSGIRFF. The chain links TRBV5-1 to TRBJ2-1; TRBD2 matches 8 bases. This CDR3 comprises 13 residues. The V segment lost 0 bases and the J segment 15 bases; nucleotides outside the gene matches: 8. Germline-derived CDR1 and CDR2 are SGHRS and YFSETQ.

The chain combines TRBV11-1 with TRBJ2-4; 8 bases line up with TRBD1. V trimming: 5 bases; J trimming: 6 bases; junction bases outside the gene matches: 3. The CDR3 is made up of 13 amino acids. Germline lookup yields CDR1 SGHAT and CDR2 FQDESV (reference sequence). CDR3 nucleotide sequence: TGTGCCAGCAGCACTGGACAGGGAAACATTCAGTACTTC. Protein product: CASSTGQGNIQYF.

The chain has TRBV28 and TRBJ1-6, with D possibly matching TRBD1 (5 bases). V lost 5 bases and J 9 bases, leaving 14 bases between the germline ends. Germline V gene data show CDR1 as MDHEN and CDR2 as SYDVKM. The length of the CDR3 is 14 residues. CDR3: CASSPQGFGSPLHF. DNA of the CDR3: TGTGCCAGCAGTCCCCAGGGATTTGGTTCACCCCTCCACTTT.

The chain couples TRBV15 to TRBJ2-1; TRBD2 aligns across 8 bases. The CDR3 has 16 residues. Trimming took 3 bases from V and 10 from J; bases not matched to a gene: 14. Germline values: CDR1 LNHNV, CDR2 YYDKDF (reference sequence). CDR3 bases: TGTGCCACCAGCAGCGGGAGGGCCGGTGGGGTGAGGGAGCAGTTCTTC. Translation: CATSSGRAGGVREQFF. Full variable domain (remainder filled in from reference TRBV15 and TRBJ2-1): DAMVIQNPRYQVTQFGKPVTLSCSQTLNHNVMYWYQQKSSQAPKLLFHYYDKDFNNEADTPDNFQSRRPNTSFCFLDIRSPGLGDTAMYLCATSSGRAGGVREQFFGPGTRLTVL.

This chain links TRBV27 with TRBJ2-7; D unclear. The V and J ends lost 5 bases and 0 bases respectively, with 11 bases between them. CDR3 size: 14 residues. CDR1 and CDR2 (germline): MNHEY, SMNVEV (reference sequence). This CDR3 is CASSPAGYSYEQYF. The CDR3 nucleotides are TGTGCCAGCAGTCCAGCAGGTTACTCCTACGAGCAGTACTTC.

The J gene is TRBJ1-6, the V gene TRBV27, with D hard to call. Germline values: CDR1 MNHEY, CDR2 SMNVEV (reference sequence). Trimming took 6 bases from V and 4 from J, leaving 19 bases between them. The CDR3 is 17 amino acids. The chain's CDR3 is CASRSPEPLGYNSPLHF. The CDR3 nucleotides read TGTGCCAGCAGATCCCCCGAGCCGCTTGGTTATAATTCACCCCTCCACTTT.

The table lists this clone with a count of one. The rearrangement joins TRBV18 to TRBJ2-3; D is uncertain. In germline, CDR1 is KGHSH, CDR2 LQKENI. The CDR3 has 13 residues. Trimming cost V 5 bases and J 0 bases, with 6 bases left between them. The DNA of the CDR3 is TGTGCCAGCTCATTTCAAAGCACAGATACGCAGTATTTT. Translated: CASSFQSTDTQYF.

This clone was found once. This sequence joins TRBV4-2 and TRBJ1-4, with D unresolved. Germline-derived CDR1 and CDR2 are LGHNA and YNFKEQ. The ends were cut back, 2 bases at V and 8 bases at J, with 15 bases in the middle. The CDR3 has 15 amino acids. CDR3 in amino acids: CASSQQVQAGEKLFF. The CDR3 DNA reads as TGTGCCAGCAGCCAACAAGTCCAGGCTGGGGAAAAACTGTTTTTT.

This clone was seen a few times. The rearrangement joins TRBV29-1 to TRBJ2-3; the D gene is possibly TRBD1 (6 bases). The V gene lost 6 bases and the J gene lost 2 bases, with 15 bases spanning the gap. The CDR3 consists of 14 residues. From germline, CDR1 is SQVTM and CDR2 ANQGSEA. The CDR3 region has the DNA TGCAGCGTAGGACGGACAGCAACCACAGATACGCAGTATTTT. Translating gives CSVGRTATTDTQYF.

The rearrangement uses TRBV18 and TRBJ2-7; 8 bases are shared with TRBD1. This CDR3 spans 18 amino acids. After removal of 2 bases from V and 2 bases from J, the junction contained 14 bases not matched to a gene. Germline CDR1 and CDR2: KGHSH and LQKENI. The CDR3 reads CASSPDRGNSGWAYEQYF. As DNA, the CDR3 is TGTGCCAGCTCACCAGACAGGGGAAACTCCGGCTGGGCCTACGAGCAGTACTTC.

This chain connects TRBV19 to TRBJ1-1; no clear D gene. Trimming pared 6 bases from V and 0 bases from J, leaving 5 bases between. The CDR3 extends over 12 amino acids. CDR1 is LNHDA and CDR2 is SQIVND in the germline V gene (reference sequence). Here the CDR3 reads CASSRMNTEAFF. DNA of the CDR3: TGTGCCAGTAGCCGTATGAACACTGAAGCTTTCTTT. The variable domain in full, completed from reference TRBV19 and TRBJ1-1, reads DGGITQSPKYLFRKEGQNVTLSCEQNLNHDAMYWYRQDPGQGLRLIYYSQIVNDFQKGDIAEGYSVSREKKESFPLTVTSAQKNPTAFYLCASSRMNTEAFFGQGTRLTVV.

The genes are TRBV2 and TRBJ2-1; 8 bases are shared with TRBD2. The V gene end was trimmed by 5 bases and the J gene end by 5 bases; junction bases not matched to a gene: 5. The CDR3 has 14 residues. CDR1 and CDR2 (germline): SNHLY, FYNNEI. CDR3 coding DNA: TGTGCCAGCAGTTGGACTAGCCCCCACAATGAGCAGTTCTTC. As protein: CASSWTSPHNEQFF.

This clone has a single count. The V call is TRBV29-1, the J call TRBJ2-5; TRBD1 agrees at 8 bases. The CDR3 spans 18 residues. Germline values: CDR1 SQVTM, CDR2 ANQGSEA. Losses at the gene ends were 5 bases for V and 5 bases for J; bases not matched to a gene: 22. The CDR3 bases are TGCAGCGTTAAACGGTCTTTAGCGACAGGGGCCGTCGAGGAGACCCAGTACTTC. This translates into CSVKRSLATGAVEETQYF.

The V call is TRBV7-8, the J call TRBJ2-5; TRBD1 aligns across 9 bases. The J segment lost 5 bases and the V segment lost 5 bases, leaving 9 bases of the junction unmatched. There are 15 residues in the CDR3. Germline V lookup: CDR1 SGHVS, CDR2 FQNEAQ. The CDR3 coding sequence is TGTGCCAGCAGCGAGATACAGGGGGCTGAGGAGACCCAGTACTTC. Translating gives CASSEIQGAEETQYF.

This clone was recorded once. This chain links TRBV18 with TRBJ2-7; TRBD1 is a possible D gene (5 bases). The CDR3 length is 14 residues. Germline V gene data show CDR1 as KGHSH and CDR2 as LQKENI. V gave up 3 bases and J gave up 6 bases, with 15 bases separating them. The CDR3 reads CASSPGHDLLEQYF. CDR3 sequence (DNA): TGTGCCAGCTCACCGGGGCACGATCTACTCGAGCAGTACTTC.

This chain uses TRBV29-1 with TRBJ2-7, with TRBD1 matching over 8 bases. From germline, CDR1 is SQVTM and CDR2 ANQGSEA. Trimming at V came to 7 bases and at J to 2 bases, leaving 4 bases not matched to a gene. The CDR3 spans 12 residues. CDR3 residues: CSAVDRAYEQYF. The CDR3 DNA sequence: TGCAGCGCCGTGGACAGGGCCTACGAGCAGTACTTC.

The V call is TRBV28, the J call TRBJ2-3; possible D gene TRBD1, 6 bases. CDR1 MDHEN and CDR2 SYDVKM come from the germline V gene. There are 15 residues in the CDR3. V lost 3 bases, J lost 5 bases, and 15 bases lay in between. Here the CDR3 DNA reads TGTGCCAGCAGTTTTCAGGGGTTGGTAGGAGATACGCAGTATTTT. It encodes CASSFQGLVGDTQYF.

The sample holds one count of this clone. V usage is TRBV6-1 and J usage is TRBJ2-4, with a possible D match to TRBD2 (5 bases). V was trimmed by 4 bases and J by 6 bases, leaving 13 bases between them. Germline-derived CDR1 and CDR2 are MNHNS and SASEGT. The CDR3 length is 14 residues. DNA for the CDR3: TGTGCCAGCAGTGGCGGGTTTTACGGAAACATTCAGTACTTC. Translated, it gives CASSGGFYGNIQYF.

The chain carries TRBV6-5 and TRBJ2-7; the match to TRBD1 covers 7 bases. V shed 8 bases and J 4 bases; nucleotides not matched to a gene: 14. The CDR3 consists of 15 residues. CDR1 is MNHEY and CDR2 is SVGAGI in the germline V gene. CDR3 loop: CASRGTDQFIYEQYF. The CDR3 coding sequence is TGTGCCAGCCGAGGGACAGACCAATTTATTTACGAGCAGTACTTC.

V gene TRBV19 combines with J gene TRBJ2-3, with 13 bases fitting TRBD2. The trim removed 10 bases at V and 5 bases at J, leaving 9 bases unmatched. Germline CDR1 reads LNHDA; CDR2 reads SQIVND (reference sequence). The CDR3 runs to 15 residues. The CDR3 here is CATTPTSGGRDTQYF. The CDR3 nucleotides are TGTGCCACCACGCCGACTAGCGGGGGGCGAGATACGCAGTATTTT.

The genes are TRBV28 and TRBJ2-7; 7 positions agree with TRBD1. Losses at the gene ends were 6 bases for V and 3 bases for J; bases not matched to a gene: 2. Germline lookup yields CDR1 MDHEN and CDR2 SYDVKM. The CDR3 is 12 amino acids. In nucleotides, the CDR3 is TGTGCCAGCAGACAGGGGTTCTACGAGCAGTACTTC. Translation gives CASRQGFYEQYF.

The rearrangement uses TRBV28 and TRBJ1-4; possible D gene TRBD1, 6 bases. The CDR3 covers 15 residues. Germline assignment: CDR1 MDHEN and CDR2 SYDVKM. V dropped 8 bases and J dropped 3 bases, with 16 bases sitting between them. CDR3 amino acids: CASQGMELANEKLFF. The CDR3 DNA reads as TGTGCCAGCCAGGGGATGGAGCTTGCTAATGAAAAACTGTTTTTT. Based on the CDR3 plus reference TRBV28 and TRBJ1-4, the full variable domain is DVKVTQSSRYLVKRTGEKVFLECVQDMDHENMFWYRQDPGLGLRLIYFSYDVKMKEKGDIPEGYSVSREKKERFSLILESASTNQTSMYLCASQGMELANEKLFFGSGTQLSVL.

This chain links TRBV11-2 with TRBJ1-6, with D maybe TRBD1 (6 bases). The CDR3 loop spans 14 amino acids. V was clipped by 2 bases and J by 9 bases, with 11 bases between them. The germline V gene has CDR1 SGHAT and CDR2 FQNNGV. DNA of the CDR3: TGTGCCAGCAGCTTAAACAGGGAAGCTTCACCCCTCCACTTT. It is translated as CASSLNREASPLHF.

V is TRBV7-2 and J is TRBJ2-1; 8 bases map to TRBD2. CDR1 is SGHTA and CDR2 is FQGNSA in the germline V gene. The CDR3 has 14 amino acids. Losses at the gene ends were 5 bases for V and 8 bases for J; bases not matched to a gene: 8. The CDR3 coding sequence is TGTGCCAGCAGCCCGGCGGGGGGTCTGGATGAGCAGTTCTTC. Translating gives CASSPAGGLDEQFF.

This chain uses TRBV30 with TRBJ2-7; a possible D gene is TRBD2 (5 bases). Trimming took off 2 bases at V and 9 bases at J, with 11 bases between the two ends. The CDR3 covers 11 residues. In germline, CDR1 is GTSNPN, CDR2 SVGIG (reference sequence). This CDR3 reads CAWSIDAGQYF. CDR3 coding DNA: TGTGCCTGGAGTATCGACGCGGGGCAGTACTTC.

This rearrangement joins TRBV19 to TRBJ1-5; a weak D match, TRBD1 (5 bases). The CDR3 loop spans 17 amino acids. V dropped 5 bases and J dropped 0 bases, with 17 bases sitting between them. Germline CDR1 LNHDA, CDR2 SQIVND (reference sequence). The CDR3 region is CASSRTGHQFSNQPQHF. CDR3 DNA sequence: TGTGCCAGTAGTCGAACCGGACACCAATTTAGCAATCAGCCCCAGCATTTT.

The V gene is TRBV7-2, the J gene TRBJ2-7; 12 positions match TRBD2. The trim removed 5 bases at V and 2 bases at J, leaving 4 bases unmatched. Germline values: CDR1 SGHTA, CDR2 FQGNSA. The CDR3 loop spans 15 amino acids. Here the CDR3 DNA reads TGTGCCAGCAGCCCCGGACTAGCGGGGACCTACGAGCAGTACTTC. Protein: CASSPGLAGTYEQYF. Supplemented by reference TRBV7-2 and TRBJ2-7, the full variable domain reads GAGVSQSPSNKVTEKGKDVELRCDPISGHTALYWYRQSLGQGLEFLIYFQGNSAPDKSGLPSDRFSAERTGGSVSTLTIQRTQQEDSAVYLCASSPGLAGTYEQYFGPGTRLTVT.

This rearrangement joins TRBV29-1 to TRBJ2-3, with TRBD1 matching 7 bases. The CDR3 is made up of 14 amino acids. The V segment lost 7 bases and the J segment 3 bases; nucleotides outside the gene matches: 10. Germline V lookup: CDR1 SQVTM, CDR2 ANQGSEA. CDR3 residues: CSANTRQGTDTQYF. The CDR3 DNA reads TGCAGCGCCAATACGAGACAGGGAACAGATACGCAGTATTTT.